A selection of T cell receptor beta chains follows, all from one sample in a study of STAT5B mutations in CD4+ large granular lymphocyte leukemia. TCRdb keeps only in-frame clones here, not all; method: immunoSEQ multiplex PCR. The sample carries roughly 36,000 clones, about 91% recorded once. Sequencing was done on a sample of CD4+ T cells from blood buffy coats. These receptors were collected from a human donor in good health. CDR3s include the opening cysteine and the closing phenylalanine or tryptophan. A D gene is named only where the DNA matches it firmly. A row's size may be missing; if present it is once, few, many or a size class.

clone size,V gene,J gene,D gene,CDR3 protein,CDR3 DNA
-,TRBV7-2,TRBJ2-3,-,CASSTVISDTQYF,TGTGCCAGCAGCACGGTTATTAGTGATACGCAGTATTTT
once,TRBV5-1,TRBJ1-2,-,CASSPDGGTVGGYTF,TGCGCCAGCAGCCCGGACGGGGGGACGGTGGGGGGCTACACCTTC
once,TRBV5-4,TRBJ2-3,TRBD2,CASSLLSGSALDTQYF,TGTGCCAGCAGCTTGCTGAGCGGGAGCGCCCTCGATACGCAGTATTTT
-,TRBV7-2,TRBJ1-5,TRBD1,CASSLGGQGSQPQHF,TGTGCCAGCAGCTTAGGAGGACAGGGCAGTCAGCCCCAGCATTTT
-,TRBV11-3,TRBJ2-7,-,CASSLMEGPYEQYF,TGTGCCAGCAGCTTAATGGAGGGCCCTTACGAGCAGTACTTC
-,TRBV30,TRBJ1-6,-,CAWSVQGASPLHF,TGTGCCTGGAGTGTTCAGGGTGCTTCACCCCTCCACTTT
once,TRBV20-1,TRBJ1-2,-,CSARLYYGYTF,TGCAGTGCACGCTTGTACTATGGCTACACCTTC
-,TRBV11-3,TRBJ2-3,-,CASSLVADTQYF,TGTGCCAGCAGCTTAGTCGCAGATACGCAGTATTTT
once,TRBV5-4,TRBJ2-5,-,CASSLGTWGSYVETQYF,TGTGCCAGCAGCTTGGGAACCTGGGGGTCCTATGTGGAGACCCAGTACTTC
few,TRBV19,TRBJ2-7,-,CASSAGLLGSSEQYF,TGTGCCAGTAGCGCGGGACTCTTGGGATCTAGCGAGCAGTACTTC
-,TRBV10-3,TRBJ1-5,TRBD1,CANYDRDGQPQHF,TGTGCCAACTACGACAGGGATGGTCAGCCCCAGCATTTT
few,TRBV7-2,TRBJ2-4,-,CASSLVDGPLAKNIQYF,TGTGCCAGCAGCTTAGTCGACGGACCTCTAGCCAAAAACATTCAGTACTTC
-,TRBV5-5,TRBJ2-4,TRBD2,CASSFPLAGAKNIQYF,TGTGCCAGCAGCTTCCCACTAGCGGGAGCCAAAAACATTCAGTACTTC
few,TRBV5-8,TRBJ2-7,-,CASSLGAGQSYEQYF,TGTGCCAGCAGCTTGGGGGCAGGGCAATCCTACGAGCAGTACTTC
-,TRBV11-3,TRBJ2-7,-,CASSYPLTWSGEQYF,TGTGCCAGCAGCTACCCCTTGACCTGGAGTGGCGAGCAGTACTTC
once,TRBV5-1,TRBJ1-2,-,CASSLAPGEGGYTF,TGCGCCAGCAGCTTGGCCCCGGGGGAAGGTGGCTACACCTTC
-,TRBV11-2,TRBJ1-1,-,CASSLVSTEAFF,TGTGCCAGCAGCTTAGTTTCCACTGAAGCTTTCTTT
-,TRBV30,TRBJ1-3,-,CAWSVVGGNTIYF,TGTGCCTGGAGTGTGGTCGGTGGAAACACCATATATTTT
-,TRBV6-5,TRBJ2-2,TRBD1,CASRKWTGLTGELFF,TGTGCCAGCAGGAAGTGGACAGGGCTCACCGGGGAGCTGTTTTTT
-,TRBV30,TRBJ1-2,-,CAWSPGEENYGYTF,TGTGCCTGGAGTCCCGGGGAGGAAAACTATGGCTACACCTTC
-,TRBV7-9,TRBJ2-2,TRBD2,CASSSGTSHTGELFF,TGTGCCAGCAGCTCCGGGACTAGCCACACCGGGGAGCTGTTTTTT
-,TRBV29-1,TRBJ1-4,-,CSGIVGVTNEKLFF,TGCAGCGGAATCGTGGGGGTAACTAATGAAAAACTGTTTTTT
-,TRBV28,TRBJ1-1,-,CASSSGTDSTEAFF,TGTGCCAGCAGTTCAGGAACGGACAGCACTGAAGCTTTCTTT
once,TRBV7-6,TRBJ2-1,-,CASSLEGRGERNEQFF,TGTGCCAGCAGCTTAGAGGGTAGAGGGGAAAGGAATGAGCAGTTCTTC
-,TRBV7-9,TRBJ2-3,-,CASSLRPPGRPRSTDTQYF,TGTGCCAGCAGCTTACGTCCCCCGGGACGCCCCCGATCCACAGATACGCAGTATTTT
once,TRBV5-1,TRBJ2-3,TRBD2,CASRPDTSGRDTQYF,TGCGCCAGCAGACCAGACACTAGCGGGAGAGATACGCAGTATTTT
-,TRBV7-6,TRBJ2-7,-,CASSLGRWGNDEQYF,TGTGCCAGCAGCTTAGGACGATGGGGGAACGACGAGCAGTACTTC